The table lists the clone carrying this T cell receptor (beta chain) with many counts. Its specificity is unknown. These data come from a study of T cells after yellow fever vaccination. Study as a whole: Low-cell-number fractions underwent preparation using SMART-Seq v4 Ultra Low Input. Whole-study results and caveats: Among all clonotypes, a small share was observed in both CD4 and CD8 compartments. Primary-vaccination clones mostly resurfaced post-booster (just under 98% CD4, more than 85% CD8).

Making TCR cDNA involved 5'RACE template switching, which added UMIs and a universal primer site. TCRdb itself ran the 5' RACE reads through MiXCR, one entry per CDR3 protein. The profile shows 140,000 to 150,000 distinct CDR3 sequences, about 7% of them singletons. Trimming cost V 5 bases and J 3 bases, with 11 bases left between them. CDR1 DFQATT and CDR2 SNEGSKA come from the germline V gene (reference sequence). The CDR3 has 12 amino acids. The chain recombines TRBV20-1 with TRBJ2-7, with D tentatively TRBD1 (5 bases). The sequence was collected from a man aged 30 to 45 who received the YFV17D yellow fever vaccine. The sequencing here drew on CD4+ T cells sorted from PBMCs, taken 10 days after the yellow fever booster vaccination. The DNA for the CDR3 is TGCAGTGCTTCAGGGTCCCACTACGAGCAGTACTTC. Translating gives CSASGSHYEQYF.